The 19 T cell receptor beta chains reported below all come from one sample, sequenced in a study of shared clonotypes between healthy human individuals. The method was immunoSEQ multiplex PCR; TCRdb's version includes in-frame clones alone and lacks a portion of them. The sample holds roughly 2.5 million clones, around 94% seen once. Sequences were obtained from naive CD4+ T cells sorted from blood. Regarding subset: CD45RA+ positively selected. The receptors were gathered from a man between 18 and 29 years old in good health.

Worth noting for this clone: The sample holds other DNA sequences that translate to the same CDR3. CDR3 sequence (DNA): TGTGCCAGCTCACCAACAGGGGGTAATTCACCCCTCCACTTT. It yields the protein CASSPTGGNSPLHF. The gene calls are TRBV18 and TRBJ1-6; TRBD1 matches 8 bases. This CDR3 is 14 amino acids long. Germline V gives CDR1 KGHSH, CDR2 LQKENI. After removal of 2 bases from V and 6 bases from J, the junction contained 0 bases not matched to a gene.

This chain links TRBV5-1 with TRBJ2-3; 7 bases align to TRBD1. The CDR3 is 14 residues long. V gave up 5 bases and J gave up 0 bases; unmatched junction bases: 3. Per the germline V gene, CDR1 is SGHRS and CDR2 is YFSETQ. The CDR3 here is CASRQGKSTDTQYF. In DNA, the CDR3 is TGCGCCAGCAGACAGGGGAAAAGCACAGATACGCAGTATTTT. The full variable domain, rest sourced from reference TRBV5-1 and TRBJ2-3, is KAGVTQTPRYLIKTRGQQVTLSCSPISGHRSVSWYQQTPGQGLQFLFEYFSETQRNKGNFPGRFSGRQFSNSRSEMNVSTLELGDSALYLCASRQGKSTDTQYFGPGTRLTVL.

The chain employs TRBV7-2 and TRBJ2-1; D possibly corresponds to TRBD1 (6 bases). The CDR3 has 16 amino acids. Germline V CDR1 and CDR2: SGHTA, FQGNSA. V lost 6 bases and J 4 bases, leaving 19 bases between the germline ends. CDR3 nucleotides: TGTGCCAGCAGTTCTACAGGGACCCGCTCTTACAATGAGCAGTTCTTC. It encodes CASSSTGTRSYNEQFF.

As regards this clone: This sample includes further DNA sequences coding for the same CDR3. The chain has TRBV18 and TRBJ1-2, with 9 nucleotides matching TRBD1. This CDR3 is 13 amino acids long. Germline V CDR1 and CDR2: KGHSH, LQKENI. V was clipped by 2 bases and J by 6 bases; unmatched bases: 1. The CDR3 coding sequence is TGTGCCAGCTCACCAAGACAGGGGGATGGCTACACCTTC. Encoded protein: CASSPRQGDGYTF.

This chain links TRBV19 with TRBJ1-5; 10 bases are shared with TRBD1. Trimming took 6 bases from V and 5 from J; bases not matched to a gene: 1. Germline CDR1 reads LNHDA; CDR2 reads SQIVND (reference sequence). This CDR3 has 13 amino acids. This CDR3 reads CASRGTGDQPQHF. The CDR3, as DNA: TGTGCCAGTAGGGGGACAGGGGATCAGCCCCAGCATTTT.

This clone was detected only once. CDR3 nucleotide sequence: TGTGCCAGCAGCGGACCGGTCGGGGGGGATACGCAGTATTTT. This translates into CASSGPVGGDTQYF. The chain employs TRBV9 and TRBJ2-3, with 7 bases matching TRBD2. J was trimmed by 6 bases and V by 3 bases; bases with no gene match: 7. Germline assignment: CDR1 SGDLS and CDR2 YYNGEE. This CDR3 region has 14 residues. Full variable domain (rest looked up from reference TRBV9 and TRBJ2-3): DSGVTQTPKHLITATGQRVTLRCSPRSGDLSVYWYQQSLDQGLQFLIQYYNGEERAKGNILERFSAQQFPDLHSELNLSSLELGDSALYFCASSGPVGGDTQYFGPGTRLTVL.

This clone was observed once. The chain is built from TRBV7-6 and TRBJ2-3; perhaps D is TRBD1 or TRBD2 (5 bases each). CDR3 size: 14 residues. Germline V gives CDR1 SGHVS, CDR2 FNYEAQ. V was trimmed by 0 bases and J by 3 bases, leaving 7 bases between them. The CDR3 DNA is TGTGCCAGCAGCTTAGCGGGACGGACAGATACGCAGTATTTT. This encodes CASSLAGRTDTQYF.

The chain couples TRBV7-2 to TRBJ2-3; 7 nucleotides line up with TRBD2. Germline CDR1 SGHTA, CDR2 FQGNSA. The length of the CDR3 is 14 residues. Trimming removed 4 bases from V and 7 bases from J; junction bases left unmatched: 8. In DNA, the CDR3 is TGTGCCAGCAGCTCCTCCGCGGGGGTGCATACGCAGTATTTT. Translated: CASSSSAGVHTQYF.

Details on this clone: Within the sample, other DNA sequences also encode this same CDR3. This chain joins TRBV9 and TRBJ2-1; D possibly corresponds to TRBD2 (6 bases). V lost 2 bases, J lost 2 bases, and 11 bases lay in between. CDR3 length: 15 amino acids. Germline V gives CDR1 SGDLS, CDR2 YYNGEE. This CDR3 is CASSVLAGTYNEQFF. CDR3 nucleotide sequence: TGTGCCAGCAGCGTGCTCGCGGGGACCTACAATGAGCAGTTCTTC. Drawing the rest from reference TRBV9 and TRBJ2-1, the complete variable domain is DSGVTQTPKHLITATGQRVTLRCSPRSGDLSVYWYQQSLDQGLQFLIQYYNGEERAKGNILERFSAQQFPDLHSELNLSSLELGDSALYFCASSVLAGTYNEQFFGPGTRLTVL.

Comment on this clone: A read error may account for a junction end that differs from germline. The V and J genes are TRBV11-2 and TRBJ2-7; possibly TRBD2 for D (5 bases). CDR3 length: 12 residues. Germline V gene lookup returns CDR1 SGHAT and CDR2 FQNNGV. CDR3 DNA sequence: TGTGCCAGCAGCCGTACCTGGACTGATCAAGGGTTC. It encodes CASSRTWTDQGF.

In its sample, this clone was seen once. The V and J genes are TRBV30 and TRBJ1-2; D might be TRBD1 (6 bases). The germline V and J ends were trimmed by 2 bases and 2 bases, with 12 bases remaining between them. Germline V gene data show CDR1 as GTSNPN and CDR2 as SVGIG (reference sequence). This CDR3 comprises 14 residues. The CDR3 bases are TGTGCCTGGAGTAGACAGGTTCTGAACTATGGCTACACCTTC. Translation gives CAWSRQVLNYGYTF.

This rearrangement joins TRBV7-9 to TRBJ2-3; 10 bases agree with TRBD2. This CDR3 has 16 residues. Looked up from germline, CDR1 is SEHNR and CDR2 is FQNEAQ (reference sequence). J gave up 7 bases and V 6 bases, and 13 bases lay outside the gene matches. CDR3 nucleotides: TGTGCCAGCAGATCAGACCTAGCGGGAGATCTGAATACGCAGTATTTT. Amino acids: CASRSDLAGDLNTQYF.

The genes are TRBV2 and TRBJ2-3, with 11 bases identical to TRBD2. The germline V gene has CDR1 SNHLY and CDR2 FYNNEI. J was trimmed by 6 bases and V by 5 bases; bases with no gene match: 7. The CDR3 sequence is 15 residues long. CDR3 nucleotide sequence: TGTGCCAGCAGTAATAGCGGGGGGGCTTTGGATACGCAGTATTTT. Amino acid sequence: CASSNSGGALDTQYF.

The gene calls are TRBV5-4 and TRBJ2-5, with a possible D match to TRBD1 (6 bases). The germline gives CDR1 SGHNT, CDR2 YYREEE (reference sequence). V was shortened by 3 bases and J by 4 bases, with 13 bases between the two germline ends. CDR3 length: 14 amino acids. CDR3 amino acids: CASSSEYRVETQYF. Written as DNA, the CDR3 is TGTGCCAGCAGCTCCGAATACAGGGTAGAGACCCAGTACTTC. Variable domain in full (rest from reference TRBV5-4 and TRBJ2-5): ETGVTQSPTHLIKTRGQQVTLRCSSQSGHNTVSWYQQALGQGPQFIFQYYREEENGRGNFPPRFSGLQFPNYSSELNVNALELDDSALYLCASSSEYRVETQYFGPGTRLLVL.

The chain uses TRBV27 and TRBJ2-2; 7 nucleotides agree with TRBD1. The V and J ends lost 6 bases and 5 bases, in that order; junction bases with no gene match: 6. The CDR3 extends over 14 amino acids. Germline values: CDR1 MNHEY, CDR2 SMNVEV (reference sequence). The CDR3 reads CASRVDRITGELFF. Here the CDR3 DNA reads TGTGCCAGCAGAGTGGACAGGATAACCGGGGAGCTGTTTTTT.

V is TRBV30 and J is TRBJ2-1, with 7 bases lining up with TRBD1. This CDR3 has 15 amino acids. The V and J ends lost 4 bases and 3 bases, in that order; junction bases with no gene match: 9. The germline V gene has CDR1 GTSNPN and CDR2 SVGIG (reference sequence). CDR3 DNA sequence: TGTGCCTGGATTAAAAGGACAGGCGGCTACAATGAGCAGTTCTTC. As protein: CAWIKRTGGYNEQFF.

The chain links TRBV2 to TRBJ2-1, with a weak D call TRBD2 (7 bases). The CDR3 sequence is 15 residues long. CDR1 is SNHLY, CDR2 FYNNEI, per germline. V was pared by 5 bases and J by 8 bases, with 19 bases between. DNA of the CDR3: TGTGCCAGCAGTATAGACGGGGGGCGAATCGATGAGCAGTTCTTC. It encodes CASSIDGGRIDEQFF.

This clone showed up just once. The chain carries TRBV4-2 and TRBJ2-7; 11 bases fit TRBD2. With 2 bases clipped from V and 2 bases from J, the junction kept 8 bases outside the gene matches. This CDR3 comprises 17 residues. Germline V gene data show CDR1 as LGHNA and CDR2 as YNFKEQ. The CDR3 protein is CASSQYSGTSGPYEQYF. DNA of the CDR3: TGTGCCAGCAGCCAATACTCCGGGACTAGCGGTCCCTACGAGCAGTACTTC.

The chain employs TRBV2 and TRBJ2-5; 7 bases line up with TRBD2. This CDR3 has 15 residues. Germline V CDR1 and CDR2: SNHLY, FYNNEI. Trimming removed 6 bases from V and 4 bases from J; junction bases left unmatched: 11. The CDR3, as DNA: TGTGCCAGCAGCGACCGACCAAGCGGGGCAGAGACCCAGTACTTC. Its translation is CASSDRPSGAETQYF.